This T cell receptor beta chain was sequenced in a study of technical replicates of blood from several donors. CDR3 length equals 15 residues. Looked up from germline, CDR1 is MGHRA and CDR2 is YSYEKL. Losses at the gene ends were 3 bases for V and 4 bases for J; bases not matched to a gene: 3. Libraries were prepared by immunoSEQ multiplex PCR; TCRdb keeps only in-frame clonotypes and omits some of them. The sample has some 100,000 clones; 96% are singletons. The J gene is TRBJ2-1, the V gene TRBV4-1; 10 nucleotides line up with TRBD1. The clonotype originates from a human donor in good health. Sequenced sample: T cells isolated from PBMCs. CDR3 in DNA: TGCGCCAGCAGCCACCCGGGACAGGGGTACAATGAGCAGTTCTTC. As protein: CASSHPGQGYNEQFF.